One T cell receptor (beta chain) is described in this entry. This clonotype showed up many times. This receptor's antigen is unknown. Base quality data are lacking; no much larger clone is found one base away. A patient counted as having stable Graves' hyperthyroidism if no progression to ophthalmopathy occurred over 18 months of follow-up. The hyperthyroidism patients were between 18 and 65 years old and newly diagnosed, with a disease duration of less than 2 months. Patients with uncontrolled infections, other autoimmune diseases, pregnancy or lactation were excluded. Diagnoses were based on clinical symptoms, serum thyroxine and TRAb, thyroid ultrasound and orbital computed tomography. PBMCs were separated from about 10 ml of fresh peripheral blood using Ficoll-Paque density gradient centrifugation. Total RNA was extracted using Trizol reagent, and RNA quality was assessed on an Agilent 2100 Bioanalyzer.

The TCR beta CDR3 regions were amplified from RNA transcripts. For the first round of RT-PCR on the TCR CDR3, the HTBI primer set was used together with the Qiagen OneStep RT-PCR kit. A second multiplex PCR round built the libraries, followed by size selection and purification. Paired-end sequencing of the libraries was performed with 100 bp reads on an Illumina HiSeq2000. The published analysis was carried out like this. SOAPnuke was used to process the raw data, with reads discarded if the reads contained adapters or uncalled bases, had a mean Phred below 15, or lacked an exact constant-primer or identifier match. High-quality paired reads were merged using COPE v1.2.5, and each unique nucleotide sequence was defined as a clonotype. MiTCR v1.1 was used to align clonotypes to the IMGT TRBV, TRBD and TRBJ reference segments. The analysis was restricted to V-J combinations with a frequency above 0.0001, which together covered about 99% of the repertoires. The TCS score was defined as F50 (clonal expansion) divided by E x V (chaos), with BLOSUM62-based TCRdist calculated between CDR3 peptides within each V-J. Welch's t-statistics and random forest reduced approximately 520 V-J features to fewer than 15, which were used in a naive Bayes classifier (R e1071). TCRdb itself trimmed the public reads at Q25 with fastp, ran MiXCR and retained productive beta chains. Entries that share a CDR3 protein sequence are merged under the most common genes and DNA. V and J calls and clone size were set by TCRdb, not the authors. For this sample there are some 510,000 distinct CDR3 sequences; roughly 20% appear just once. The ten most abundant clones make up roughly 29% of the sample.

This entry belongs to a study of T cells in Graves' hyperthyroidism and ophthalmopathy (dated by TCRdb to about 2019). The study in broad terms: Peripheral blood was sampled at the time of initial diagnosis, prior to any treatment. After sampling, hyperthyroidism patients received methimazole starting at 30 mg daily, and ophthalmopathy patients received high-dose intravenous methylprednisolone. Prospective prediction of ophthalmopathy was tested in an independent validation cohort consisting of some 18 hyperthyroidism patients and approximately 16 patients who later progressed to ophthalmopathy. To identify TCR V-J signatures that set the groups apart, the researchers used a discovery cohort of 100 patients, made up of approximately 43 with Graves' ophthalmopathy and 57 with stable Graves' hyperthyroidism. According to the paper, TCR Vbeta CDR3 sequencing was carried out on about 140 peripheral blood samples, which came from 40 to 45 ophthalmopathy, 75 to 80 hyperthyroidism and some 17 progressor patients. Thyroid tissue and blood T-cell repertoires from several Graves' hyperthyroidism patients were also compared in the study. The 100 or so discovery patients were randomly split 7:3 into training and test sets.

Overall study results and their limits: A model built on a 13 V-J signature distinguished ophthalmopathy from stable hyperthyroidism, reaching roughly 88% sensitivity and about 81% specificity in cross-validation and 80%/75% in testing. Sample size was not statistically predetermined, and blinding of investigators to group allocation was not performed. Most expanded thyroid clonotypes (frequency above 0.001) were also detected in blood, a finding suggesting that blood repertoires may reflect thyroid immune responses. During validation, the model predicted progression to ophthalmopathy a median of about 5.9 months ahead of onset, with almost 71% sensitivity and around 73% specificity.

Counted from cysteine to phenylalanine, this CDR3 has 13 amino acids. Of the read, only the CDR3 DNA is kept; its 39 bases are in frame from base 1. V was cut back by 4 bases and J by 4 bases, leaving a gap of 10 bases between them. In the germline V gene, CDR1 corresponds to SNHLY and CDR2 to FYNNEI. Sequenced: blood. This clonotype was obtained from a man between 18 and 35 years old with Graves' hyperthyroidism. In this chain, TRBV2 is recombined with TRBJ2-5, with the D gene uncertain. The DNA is TGTGCCAGCAGTGTGCGACTCCGAGAGACCCAGTACTTC. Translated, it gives CASSVRLRETQYF.